Below are 17 T cell receptor beta chains sequenced from a single sample in a study of HIV-infected children after antiretroviral therapy interruption. The TCR library was built from RNA with a 3' RACE protocol and unique molecular identifiers. TCRdb reprocessed the 3' RACE reads via MiXCR and lists one record per CDR3 protein. The top ten hold around a third of the sample, which has roughly 15,000 distinct CDR3 sequences, 3.4% seen once. Noted treatment: PENTA 11 planned treatment interruption arm or continuous ART arm. This sample comprised CD45RO+ CD8+ T cells from PBMCs, pooled from several time points, obtained from a donor given antiretroviral therapy, either interrupted or continuous. Described subset: memory CD8+ CD45RO+ CD45RA- T cells. These TCRs come from a pool of human donors with HIV.

This rearrangement joins TRBV20-1 to TRBJ2-1, with 8 bases lining up with TRBD2. V lost 3 bases, J lost 5 bases, and 12 bases stayed unmatched. Germline V gene data show CDR1 as DFQATT and CDR2 as SNEGSKA (reference sequence). The CDR3 consists of 16 residues. This CDR3 reads CSASDVLAGLHNEQFF. CDR3 DNA sequence: TGCAGTGCTAGCGACGTTTTAGCGGGGCTCCACAATGAGCAGTTCTTC.

This clonotype came up many times. The rearrangement uses TRBV27 and TRBJ1-4, with unresolved D. The V gene lost 2 bases and the J gene lost 3 bases, with 7 bases spanning the gap. This CDR3 has 14 residues. Germline CDR1 reads MNHEY; CDR2 reads SMNVEV (reference sequence). The CDR3 here is CASSLGWANEKLFF. The DNA of the CDR3 is TGTGCCAGCAGTTTAGGGTGGGCTAATGAAAAACTGTTTTTT. The whole variable domain, filled in from reference TRBV27 and TRBJ1-4, reads EAQVTQNPRYLITVTGKKLTVTCSQNMNHEYMSWYRQDPGLGLRQIYYSMNVEVTDKGDVPEGYKVSRKEKRNFPLILESPSPNQTSLYFCASSLGWANEKLFFGSGTQLSVL.

This clonotype occurred many times. CDR3 nucleotides: TGTGCCAGTAGTATATCCTTGACAGGGGCTAACACTGAAGCTTTCTTT. Amino acids: CASSISLTGANTEAFF. The chain uses TRBV19 and TRBJ1-1; TRBD1 matches at 8 bases. Germline values: CDR1 LNHDA, CDR2 SQIVND (reference sequence). The CDR3 loop spans 16 amino acids. V lost 2 bases and J lost 2; bases outside the gene matches: 7.

The chain couples TRBV15 to TRBJ1-5, with D perhaps matching TRBD1 (5 bases). The germline V and J ends were trimmed by 5 bases and 16 bases, with 30 bases remaining between them. CDR3 length: 16 amino acids. Per germline, CDR1 LNHNV and CDR2 YYDKDF (reference sequence). The CDR3 DNA follows: TGTGCCACCAGCGGGGAATGGGGGGACGTTGGGAATCAGCCCCATTTT. This translates into CATSGEWGDVGNQPHF.

This clonotype was seen only a few times. The V gene is TRBV30, the J gene TRBJ2-3, with D uncertain. V was pared by 1 base and J by 2 bases, with 13 bases between. The CDR3 has 15 amino acids. CDR1 and CDR2 (germline): GTSNPN, SVGIG (reference sequence). The CDR3, as DNA: TGTGCCTGGAGTGAACTCCCCGGCGACACAGATACGCAGTATTTT. Residues: CAWSELPGDTDTQYF.

At least ten counts were recorded for this clonotype. This chain joins TRBV7-2 and TRBJ1-3; D gene unclear. CDR1 and CDR2 (germline): SGHTA, FQGNSA. Trimming stripped 5 bases from V and 2 bases from J, with 10 bases between. CDR3 length equals 14 residues. The DNA for the CDR3 is TGTGCCAGCAGCCCCGGGAGAACTGGAAACACCATATATTTT. Protein sequence: CASSPGRTGNTIYF.

This clonotype was counted a few times. This rearrangement joins TRBV11-3 to TRBJ1-6, with TRBD1 as a possible D gene (5 bases). This CDR3 comprises 14 residues. Germline-derived CDR1 and CDR2 are SGHNT and YENEEA. Trimming took 5 bases from V and 10 from J, leaving 15 bases between them. Here the CDR3 reads CASSPGAGVSPLHF. DNA for the CDR3: TGTGCCAGCAGCCCCGGGGCAGGAGTGTCACCCCTCCACTTT.

This clonotype has ten or more counts. The chain is built from TRBV29-1 and TRBJ1-2; no clear D. CDR1 is SQVTM and CDR2 is ANQGSEA in the germline V gene. The CDR3 consists of 10 residues. V was cut by 5 bases and J by 6 bases, with 7 bases left in between. In nucleotides, the CDR3 is TGCAGCGTTCCCTTCGATGGCTACACCTTC. It yields the protein CSVPFDGYTF.

This clonotype was seen ten or more times. This chain uses TRBV20-1 with TRBJ2-5, with D possibly called TRBD1 or TRBD2 (6 bases each). The CDR3 totals 14 residues. V was shortened by 6 bases and J by 4 bases, with 18 bases between the two germline ends. The germline CDR1 and CDR2 sequences are DFQATT and SNEGSKA (reference sequence). The CDR3 DNA follows: TGCAGTGCCCGCGGGGCAGGGGTCGCAGAGACCCAGTACTTC. Encoded protein: CSARGAGVAETQYF.

In the case of this clonotype: A junction end diverges from the germline sequence, so it may reflect a read error. V usage is TRBV7-9 and J usage is TRBJ1-4, with 8 bases identical to TRBD1. From germline, CDR1 is SEHNR and CDR2 FQNEAQ (reference sequence). The CDR3 consists of 16 residues. The chain's CDR3 is CVSSSLLQGENEKLFF. The CDR3, as DNA: TGTGTCAGCAGCTCCCTCCTACAGGGGGAAAATGAAAAACTGTTTTTT. Using reference TRBV7-9 and TRBJ1-4 for the parts outside the CDR3, the full variable domain is DTGVSQNPRHKITKRGQNVTFRCDPISEHNRLYWYRQTLGQGPEFLTYFQNEAQLEKSRLLSDRFSAERPKGSFSTLEIQRTEQGDSAMYLCVSSSLLQGENEKLFFGSGTQLSVL.

Many counts were recorded for this clonotype. This rearrangement joins TRBV20-1 to TRBJ2-1; D is unclear. The CDR3 loop spans 15 amino acids. The germline gives CDR1 DFQATT, CDR2 SNEGSKA (reference sequence). V lost 0 bases, J lost 0 bases, and 9 bases lay in between. CDR3: CSARDPSSSYNEQFF. The CDR3 DNA is TGCAGTGCTAGAGATCCTTCTAGCTCCTACAATGAGCAGTTCTTC.

This clonotype has ten or more counts. The chain combines TRBV9 with TRBJ2-2, with D perhaps given as TRBD1 or TRBD2 (6 bases each). The V and J ends lost 0 bases and 5 bases respectively, with 26 bases between them. The CDR3 consists of 20 residues. Germline V lookup: CDR1 SGDLS, CDR2 YYNGEE. CDR3 region: CASSVVGLWVWRGHTGELFF. The CDR3, as DNA: TGTGCCAGCAGCGTAGTTGGCCTTTGGGTTTGGCGGGGACATACCGGGGAGCTGTTTTTT.

This clonotype was counted ten times or more. The chain joins TRBV6-1 to TRBJ2-3, with 13 bases lining up with TRBD2. Trimming at V came to 8 bases and at J to 6 bases, leaving 8 bases not matched to a gene. Germline assignment: CDR1 MNHNS and CDR2 SASEGT. This CDR3 has 15 residues. The CDR3 here is CASRALAGGPDTQYF. CDR3 DNA sequence: TGTGCCAGCCGCGCACTAGCGGGGGGGCCGGATACGCAGTATTTT.

This clonotype occurred many times. The rearrangement joins TRBV6-1 to TRBJ1-6; no clear D. V lost 3 bases to trimming and J lost 2 bases, with 11 bases between them. The CDR3 runs to 16 residues. In germline, CDR1 is MNHNS, CDR2 SASEGT. CDR3 region: CASSDSDSAYNSPLHF. DNA of the CDR3: TGTGCCAGCAGTGATTCAGACTCGGCCTATAATTCACCCCTCCACTTT.

This clonotype has ten or more counts. The J gene is TRBJ2-3, the V gene TRBV19; tentatively, D is TRBD1 or TRBD2 (5 bases each). Trimming took 8 bases from V and 2 from J, leaving 14 bases between them. This CDR3 is 14 amino acids long. Germline-derived CDR1 and CDR2 are LNHDA and SQIVND (reference sequence). The CDR3 DNA follows: TGTGCCAGTTCCGGGGCCAAGGACACAGATACGCAGTATTTT. Its protein is CASSGAKDTDTQYF.

In this sample, this clonotype turned up many times. The chain is built from TRBV28 and TRBJ1-3; no clear D. This CDR3 is built from 14 residues. The germline V gene has CDR1 MDHEN and CDR2 SYDVKM. V was clipped by 6 bases and J by 5 bases, with 14 bases between them. This CDR3 reads CASSRSGPRNTIYF. CDR3 DNA sequence: TGTGCCAGCAGCCGATCCGGACCGAGAAACACCATATATTTT.

This clonotype showed up many times. As DNA, the CDR3 is TGCGCCAGCAGCTTGGGAGCGACTAGCACAGATACGCAGTATTTT. This translates into CASSLGATSTDTQYF. The chain is built from TRBV5-1 and TRBJ2-3; no reliable D call. The germline CDR1 and CDR2 sequences are SGHRS and YFSETQ. Trimming cost V 0 bases and J 0 bases, with 8 bases left between them. The CDR3 is 15 amino acids. The full variable domain, in which reference TRBV5-1 and TRBJ2-3 provide the parts outside the CDR3, is KAGVTQTPRYLIKTRGQQVTLSCSPISGHRSVSWYQQTPGQGLQFLFEYFSETQRNKGNFPGRFSGRQFSNSRSEMNVSTLELGDSALYLCASSLGATSTDTQYFGPGTRLTVL.